This TCR beta chain came from a study of blood T cells in healthy people across ages (dated by TCRdb to about 2015). Looking at the study overall: Template switching captured roughly one uniquely barcoded TCR beta cDNA molecule per two T cells in model experiments. The study measured age-related changes in TCR beta repertoire diversity using deep sequencing normalized with unique cDNA molecular identifiers. The donors were divided into four age groups: young (average roughly 15 years), middle-aged (under 40), aged (approximately 62) and long-lived (about 79). To avoid experimental bias, donors of different ages were randomly spread across the sequencing lanes. Two additional independent replicas of 1 million unique cDNA reads from the same blood draw were analyzed for two donors (one aged 18 to 30 and one aged 80 or older).

The germline V gene yields SGHTA for CDR1 and FQGNSA for CDR2. V drops 5 bases and J drops 11 bases, leaving 22 bases in between. The CDR3 sequence holds 15 residues, the cysteine and phenylalanine included. The retained sequence is limited to the CDR3, 45 bases, with the frame set at the first base. Findings and caveats that apply to the study as a whole: The CMV infection status of donors was not known, potentially confounding age-related changes in expanded clonotypes. Observed TCR beta diversity per million T cells fell roughly linearly with age, and a significant reduction was already apparent by age about 38. Estimates of total diversity based on one million sequenced T cells were regarded as lower bounds and as underestimates. Since profiling was done on bulk unsorted PBMCs, naive and antigen-experienced compartments could not be conclusively compared. A strong correlation was found between observed TCR beta diversity and the percentage of naive T cells measured by flow cytometry. Compared with the aged group, the long-lived group had more naive CD4+ T cells, fewer expanded clones and increased TCR diversity, suggesting age selection.

Donors were around 37 systemically healthy Caucasian individuals from Russia aged about 6 to 100 years. Approximately 9.3 milliliters of peripheral blood were drawn from each donor into EDTA-treated Vacutainer tubes. PBMCs were isolated by Ficoll-Paque density-gradient centrifugation, with at least 6.5 million obtained per sample. Trizol reagent was used to extract total RNA from PBMCs, with at least 5.5 micrograms per sample. For every donor, flow cytometry on a PBMC aliquot measured the percentage of naive CD45RAhigh/CD27high T cells. Library method: 5' RACE. The reads were generated on an Illumina HiSeq 2500. A second PCR of roughly 7 to 11 cycles was performed with a sample-barcoded 5' primer and a J-beta primer mix. Each TCR beta cDNA molecule received a unique molecular identifier from a template-switch 5' adaptor carrying 12 random nucleotides. At least 3 million CDR3-containing paired-end reads were obtained from each sample. First-strand cDNA was synthesized from all RNA with the Mint cDNA synthesis kit, primed by a TRBC-specific oligonucleotide. Following uracil-DNA glycosylase treatment, a first 18-cycle PCR with universal primers M1SS and BC2_uni_R was performed on all cDNA. Per the source publication's procedure: For normalization, 1 million high-quality reads, each with a distinct molecular identifier, were randomly selected from each sample. Instead of being binned into consensus sequences, reads that shared molecular identifiers were thrown out. MiTCR, set to a Q25 quality threshold and the strictest error-elimination algorithm, was used for CDR3 identification, clonotype clustering and error correction. A nonparametric unseen species model with Euler transformation was used to estimate lower-bound total TCR beta diversity. TCRdb reprocessed the public reads (quality trimming at Q25 with fastp, clone calling with MiXCR) and kept in-frame beta chains. Every CDR3 protein is listed once, alongside the most common genes and DNA of its rows. The V and J calls come from TCRdb's annotation, not from the publication. Present in this sample are approximately 850,000 distinct CDR3 sequences, roughly 64% of which were seen just once. The ten largest clones represent 20% to 25% of the sample.

This clonotype was detected only once. What this receptor recognizes is not known. Base qualities are missing; no much larger clone stands one base away. The sequence came from a man younger than 40 in good health. Sequenced sample: blood. The chain couples TRBV7-2 to TRBJ2-4; the D element could tentatively be TRBD1 or TRBD2, as 5 bases agree for each. CDR3 reads: CASSTGTAAMGFQYF. In nucleotide form, the sequence is TGTGCCAGCAGCACCGGGACCGCGGCAATGGGCTTTCAGTACTTC.